The next 16 T cell receptor beta chains were all read from a single sample in a study of Ad26.COV2.S vaccination and SARS-CoV-2 variants. Some clones are missing from TCRdb's copy, which holds only in-frame ones; the method was immunoSEQ multiplex PCR. The profile shows about 480,000 clones, around 88% of them singletons. Treatment defined: around 19 received Ad26.COV2.S at low or high dose, single or two shots; 5 received placebo; per-sample allocation not given. Samples came from day 63 after the first vaccine or placebo injection. The sample was peripheral blood, taken in a trial of Ad26.COV2.S vaccine versus placebo. Every receptor here comes from a person aged 18 to 65 who received the Ad26.COV2.S COVID-19 vaccine or a placebo.

The chain has TRBV11-3 and TRBJ2-1, with D hard to call. CDR3 length equals 13 residues. Germline CDR1 and CDR2: SGHNT and YENEEA. V lost 1 base to trimming and J lost 9 bases, with 10 bases between them. DNA for the CDR3: TGTGCCAGCAGCTTAGGGCCCAGTGCTGAGCAGTTCTTC. It encodes CASSLGPSAEQFF.

The chain joins TRBV2 to TRBJ2-7, with 12 bases fitting TRBD1. With V trimmed by 6 bases and J by 2 bases, 20 bases remained unmatched. Germline values: CDR1 SNHLY, CDR2 FYNNEI. There are 20 residues in the CDR3. CDR3 residues: CASRDAPGQGAGGRAYEQYF. The CDR3 region has the DNA TGTGCCAGCAGGGACGCCCCGGGACAGGGGGCTGGCGGGAGGGCCTACGAGCAGTACTTC.

This chain uses TRBV7-2 with TRBJ2-5, with 9 bases matching TRBD1. The CDR3 runs to 17 residues. With V trimmed by 1 base and J by 0 bases, 6 bases remained unmatched. Per the germline V gene, CDR1 is SGHTA and CDR2 is FQGNSA. In nucleotides, the CDR3 is TGTGCCAGCAGCTTAGTGATCGGGACAGGGCACCAAGAGACCCAGTACTTC. Protein: CASSLVIGTGHQETQYF.

The rearrangement uses TRBV28 and TRBJ1-2; D ambiguous. The CDR3 covers 15 residues. Trimming stripped 4 bases from V and 2 bases from J, with 14 bases between. CDR1 is MDHEN and CDR2 is SYDVKM in the germline V gene. CDR3 in DNA: TGTGCCAGCAGTTCACCCCTCGGACTGAACTATGGCTACACCTTC. Translated, it gives CASSSPLGLNYGYTF.

In regard to this clone: Distinct nucleotide sequences in the sample also encode this CDR3. This chain joins TRBV9 and TRBJ2-1; 7 nucleotides align to TRBD2. Germline V gene lookup returns CDR1 SGDLS and CDR2 YYNGEE. V was pared by 3 bases and J by 7 bases, with 10 bases of the junction left unmatched. The CDR3 extends over 15 amino acids. The CDR3, as DNA: TGTGCCAGCAGCGCCGGCGCTAGCGGACGTAATGAGCAGTTCTTC. Residues: CASSAGASGRNEQFF.

The chain uses TRBV7-9 and TRBJ2-3; D may correspond to TRBD1 or TRBD2 (5 bases each). The V gene lost 0 bases and the J gene lost 2 bases, with 21 bases spanning the gap. The CDR3 totals 19 residues. Germline V lookup: CDR1 SEHNR, CDR2 FQNEAQ (reference sequence). The CDR3 loop reads CASSLASRDQMSLTDTQYF. CDR3 bases: TGTGCCAGCAGCTTAGCGTCCAGGGACCAGATGAGTCTCACAGATACGCAGTATTTT.

This clone was detected once. This rearrangement joins TRBV6-2 or TRBV6-3 to TRBJ1-5; no clear D gene. The CDR3 length is 14 residues. V lost 6 bases and J 3 bases, leaving 12 bases between the germline ends. Per the germline V gene, CDR1 is MNHEY and CDR2 is SVGEGT. The CDR3 loop is CASSLALSNQPQHF. The CDR3 DNA reads TGTGCCAGCAGCTTGGCTCTTTCCAATCAGCCCCAGCATTTT.

CDR3 DNA sequence: TGCGCCAGCAGCCCCGGGACAGGGAACACCGGGGAGCTGTTTTTT. Amino acids: CASSPGTGNTGELFF. The rearrangement uses TRBV5-1 and TRBJ2-2, with TRBD1 matching 8 bases. The V and J ends lost 4 bases and 1 base, in that order; junction bases with no gene match: 3. The germline CDR1 and CDR2 sequences are SGHRS and YFSETQ. The CDR3 is 15 amino acids.

For the CDR3, the DNA is TGTGCCAGCAGTTTCTTAATGGGACAGGGTTATGAAAAACTGTTTTTT. This sequence encodes CASSFLMGQGYEKLFF. The V and J genes are TRBV6-5 and TRBJ1-4; 9 bases line up with TRBD1. The germline V gene has CDR1 MNHEY and CDR2 SVGAGI. The CDR3 is 16 residues long. V gave up 4 bases and J gave up 6 bases; unmatched junction bases: 9.

The genes are TRBV28 and TRBJ2-7; D is perhaps TRBD2 (7 bases). This CDR3 comprises 15 residues. V lost 7 bases and J lost 2, with 18 bases in between. Germline assignment: CDR1 MDHEN and CDR2 SYDVKM. The CDR3 nucleotides read TGTGCCAGCAACCTCTCGGGGGGCACTACCTACGAGCAGTACTTC. Residues: CASNLSGGTTYEQYF.

This chain links TRBV29-1 with TRBJ2-7, with D unresolved. CDR1 is SQVTM, CDR2 ANQGSEA, per germline. V was pared by 4 bases and J by 12 bases, with 19 bases between. The CDR3 has 12 residues. CDR3 loop: CSVAPRVMPWYF. CDR3 nucleotides: TGCAGCGTTGCACCCCGGGTTATGCCGTGGTACTTC.

The rearrangement uses TRBV30 and TRBJ1-2, with D perhaps matching TRBD1 (6 bases). The ends were cut back, 3 bases at V and 8 bases at J, with 13 bases in the middle. Germline CDR1 is GTSNPN and CDR2 is SVGIG (reference sequence). CDR3 length equals 12 residues. The CDR3 DNA is TGTGCCTGGAGGGAAGACGGGGGCGGCTACACCTTC. It encodes CAWREDGGGYTF.

The rearrangement links TRBV19 to TRBJ2-7; a weak D match, TRBD1 (6 bases). Germline V gives CDR1 LNHDA, CDR2 SQIVND (reference sequence). The CDR3 is made up of 14 amino acids. The V and J ends lost 1 base and 3 bases respectively, with 10 bases between them. The CDR3 nucleotides are TGTGCCAGTAGTATAGGAGGCAGGGGCTACGAGCAGTACTTC. As protein: CASSIGGRGYEQYF. Full variable domain (remainder filled in from reference TRBV19 and TRBJ2-7): DGGITQSPKYLFRKEGQNVTLSCEQNLNHDAMYWYRQDPGQGLRLIYYSQIVNDFQKGDIAEGYSVSREKKESFPLTVTSAQKNPTAFYLCASSIGGRGYEQYFGPGTRLTVT.

The chain combines TRBV5-8 with TRBJ1-2; D is undetermined. Per germline, CDR1 SGHTS and CDR2 YDEGEE. V shed 3 bases and J shed 4 bases, with 16 bases lying between them. This CDR3 is 15 amino acids long. As DNA, the CDR3 is TGTGCCAGCAGCTCCTTGGACCCAAGGAGCTATGGCTACACCTTC. Amino acids: CASSSLDPRSYGYTF.

The gene calls are TRBV9 and TRBJ1-3, with D uncertain. This CDR3 has 16 amino acids. Trimming took off 0 bases at V and 0 bases at J, with 10 bases between the two ends. Germline V gene sequence: CDR1 SGDLS, CDR2 YYNGEE. CDR3 region: CASSVESGSSGNTIYF. CDR3 DNA sequence: TGTGCCAGCAGCGTAGAATCAGGTTCCTCTGGAAACACCATATATTTT.

This chain joins TRBV7-9 and TRBJ1-4, with D possibly matching TRBD1 (5 bases). V lost 4 bases and J lost 6, with 12 bases in between. Germline CDR1 is SEHNR and CDR2 is FQNEAQ (reference sequence). The CDR3 spans 14 residues. This chain's CDR3 is CASSSGTSYEKLFF. CDR3 bases: TGTGCCAGCAGCTCCGGGACCAGCTATGAAAAACTGTTTTTT. Full variable domain (remainder filled in from reference TRBV7-9 and TRBJ1-4): DTGVSQNPRHKITKRGQNVTFRCDPISEHNRLYWYRQTLGQGPEFLTYFQNEAQLEKSRLLSDRFSAERPKGSFSTLEIQRTEQGDSAMYLCASSSGTSYEKLFFGSGTQLSVL.